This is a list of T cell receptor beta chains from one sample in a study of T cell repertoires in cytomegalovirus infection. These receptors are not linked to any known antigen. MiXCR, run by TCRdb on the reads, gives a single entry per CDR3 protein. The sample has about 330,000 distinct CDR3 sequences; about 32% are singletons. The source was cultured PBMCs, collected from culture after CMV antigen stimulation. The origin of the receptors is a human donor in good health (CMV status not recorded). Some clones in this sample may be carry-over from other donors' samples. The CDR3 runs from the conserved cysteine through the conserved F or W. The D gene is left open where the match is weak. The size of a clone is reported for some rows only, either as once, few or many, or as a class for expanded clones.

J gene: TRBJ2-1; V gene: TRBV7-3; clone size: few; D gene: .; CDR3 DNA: TGTGCCAGCAGCGGCAGGGGAGGCAATGAGCAGTTCTTC; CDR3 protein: CASSGRGGNEQFF
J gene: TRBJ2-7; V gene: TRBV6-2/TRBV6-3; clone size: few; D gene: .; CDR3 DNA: TGTGCCAGCAACCTACGAGAGGCGGGACCACCCTACGAGCAGTACTTC; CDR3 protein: CASNLREAGPPYEQYF
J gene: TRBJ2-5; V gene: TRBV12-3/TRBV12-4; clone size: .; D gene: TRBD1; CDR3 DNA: TGTGCCAGCTGCGCCGGGACAGGGGGCTCGGGGACCCAGTACTTC; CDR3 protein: CASCAGTGGSGTQYF
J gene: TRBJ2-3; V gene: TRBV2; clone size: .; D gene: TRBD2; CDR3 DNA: TGTGCCAGCAGAAAACTAGCGGGGGGCACAGATACGCAGTATTTT; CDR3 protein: CASRKLAGGTDTQYF
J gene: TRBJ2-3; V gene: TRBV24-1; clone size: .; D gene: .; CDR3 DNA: TGTGCCACCAGTGCCGGATTCCGAGGGGGCACAGATACGCAGTATTTT; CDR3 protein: CATSAGFRGGTDTQYF
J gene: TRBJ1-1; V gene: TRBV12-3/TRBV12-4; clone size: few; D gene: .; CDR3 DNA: TGTGCCAGCAGCCCCTCGGGGGGCGTTGCTGAAGCTTTCTTT; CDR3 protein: CASSPSGGVAEAFF
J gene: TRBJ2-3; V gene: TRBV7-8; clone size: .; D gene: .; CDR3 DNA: TGTGCCAGCAGCTTACCAGGGTCAGATACGCAGTATTTT; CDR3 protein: CASSLPGSDTQYF
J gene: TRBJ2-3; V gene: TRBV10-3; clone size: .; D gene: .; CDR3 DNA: TGTGCCATCAGGCGGGACATGTCGGCAGATACGCAGTATTTT; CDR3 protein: CAIRRDMSADTQYF
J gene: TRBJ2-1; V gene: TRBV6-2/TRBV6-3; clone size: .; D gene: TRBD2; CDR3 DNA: TGTGCCAGCAGCGATCCTAGCGGGAGGGCCGGCGAGCAGTTCTTC; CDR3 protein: CASSDPSGRAGEQFF
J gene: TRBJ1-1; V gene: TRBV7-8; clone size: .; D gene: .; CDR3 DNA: TGTGCCAGCAGCTCGACAGTGATAATGAACACTGAAGCTTTCTTT; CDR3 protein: CASSSTVIMNTEAFF
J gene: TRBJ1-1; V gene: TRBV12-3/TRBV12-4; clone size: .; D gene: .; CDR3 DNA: TGTGCCAGCAGTTTATTTAGGGTCATGAACACTGAAGCTTTCTTT; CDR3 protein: CASSLFRVMNTEAFF
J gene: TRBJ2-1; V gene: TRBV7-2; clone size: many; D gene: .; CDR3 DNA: TGTGCCAGCAGCTTGGGACCCAACAATGAGCAGTTCTTC; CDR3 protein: CASSLGPNNEQFF
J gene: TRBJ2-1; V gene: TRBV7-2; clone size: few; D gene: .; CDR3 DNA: TGTGCCAGCAGCTTAGGATGGTCCCGGTTCAACAATGAGCAGTTCTTC; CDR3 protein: CASSLGWSRFNNEQFF
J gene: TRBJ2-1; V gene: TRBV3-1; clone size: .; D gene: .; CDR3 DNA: TGTGCCAGCAGCCAAGGGGCGGGACGGTACAATGAGCAGTTCTTC; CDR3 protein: CASSQGAGRYNEQFF
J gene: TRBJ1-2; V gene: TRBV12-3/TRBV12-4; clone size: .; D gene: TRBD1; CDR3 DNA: TGTGCCAGCAGTTGGAGGGACAGGGTCTATGGCTACACCTTC; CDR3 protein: CASSWRDRVYGYTF
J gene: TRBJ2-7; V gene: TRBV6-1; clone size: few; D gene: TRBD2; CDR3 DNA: TGTGCCAGCAGTCAAGGAGTTAGCGGGAGTATTCGGTACGAGCAGTACTTC; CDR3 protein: CASSQGVSGSIRYEQYF
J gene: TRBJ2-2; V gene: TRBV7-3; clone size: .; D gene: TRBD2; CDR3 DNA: TGTGCCAGCAGCTTGACTAGCGGAAACACCGGGGAGCTGTTTTTT; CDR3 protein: CASSLTSGNTGELFF
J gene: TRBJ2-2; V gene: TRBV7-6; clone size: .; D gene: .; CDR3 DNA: TGTGCCAGCAGCTTACAGGGACCGAACACCGGGGAGCTGTTTTTT; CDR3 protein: CASSLQGPNTGELFF
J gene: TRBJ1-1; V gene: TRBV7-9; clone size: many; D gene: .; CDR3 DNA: TGTGCCAGCAGGATGGGGGGGCCGAACACTGAAGCTTTCTTT; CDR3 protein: CASRMGGPNTEAFF
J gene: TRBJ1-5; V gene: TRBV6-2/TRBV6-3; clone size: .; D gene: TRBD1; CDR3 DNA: TGTGCCAGCAGGCCGGGACAGATCAATCAGCCCCAGCATTTT; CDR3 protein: CASRPGQINQPQHF
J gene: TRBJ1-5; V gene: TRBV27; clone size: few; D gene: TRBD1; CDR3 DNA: TGTGCCAGCAGTTCCAGGACAGGGGGGGATCAGCCCCAGCATTTT; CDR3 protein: CASSSRTGGDQPQHF
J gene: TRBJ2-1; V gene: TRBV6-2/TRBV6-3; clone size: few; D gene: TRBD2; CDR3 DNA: TGTGCCAGCAGTGCCCCCTTAGCGGGAGTGAGCTACAATGAGCAGTTCTTC; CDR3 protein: CASSAPLAGVSYNEQFF
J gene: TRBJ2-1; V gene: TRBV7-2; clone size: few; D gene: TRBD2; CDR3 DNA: TGTGCCAGCAGCTTATCTCTAGCGGGACCCTACAATGAGCAGTTCTTC; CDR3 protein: CASSLSLAGPYNEQFF
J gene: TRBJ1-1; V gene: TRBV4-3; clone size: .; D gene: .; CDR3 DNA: TGCGCCAGCAGCCAAAATACAGGGCCCACTGAAGCTTTCTTT; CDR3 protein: CASSQNTGPTEAFF
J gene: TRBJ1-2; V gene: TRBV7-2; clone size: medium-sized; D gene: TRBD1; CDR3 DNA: TGTGCCAGCAGCGAGGGACAGGGATCTAACTATGGCTACACCTTC; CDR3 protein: CASSEGQGSNYGYTF
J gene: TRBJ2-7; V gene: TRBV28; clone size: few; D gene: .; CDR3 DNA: TGTGCCGCAGGAGGACTTAGAGAGCAGTACTTC; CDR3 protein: CAAGGLREQYF
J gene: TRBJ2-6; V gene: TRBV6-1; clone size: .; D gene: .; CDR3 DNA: TGTGCCAGCAGAGAAGCTGGGGCCAACGTCCTGACTTTC; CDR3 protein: CASREAGANVLTF
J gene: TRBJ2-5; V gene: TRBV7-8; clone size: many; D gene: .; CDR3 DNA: TGTGCCAGCAGCTTCGGGCGGTCACTAGCTGTTGGTCGCCAAGAGACCCAGTACTTC; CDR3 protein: CASSFGRSLAVGRQETQYF
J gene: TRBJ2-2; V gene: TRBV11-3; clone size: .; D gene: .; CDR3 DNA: TGTGCCAGCAGCTTCGAGGCTAGAGCCGGGGAGCTGTTTTTT; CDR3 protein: CASSFEARAGELFF
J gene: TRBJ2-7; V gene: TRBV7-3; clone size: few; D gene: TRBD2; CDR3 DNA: TGTGCCAGCAGCCCCCTAGCGGGAGTCCGCTCCTACGAGCAGTACTTC; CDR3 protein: CASSPLAGVRSYEQYF
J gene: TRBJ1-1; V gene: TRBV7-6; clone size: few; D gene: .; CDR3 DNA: TGTGCCAGCAGCTTGTTGACGGATTCTGAAGCTTTCTTT; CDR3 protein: CASSLLTDSEAFF
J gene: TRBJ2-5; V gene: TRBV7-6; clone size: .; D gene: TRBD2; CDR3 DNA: TGTGCCAGCAGCTCCGGGACTAGCGGGATGTCTGAGACCCAGTACTTC; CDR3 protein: CASSSGTSGMSETQYF